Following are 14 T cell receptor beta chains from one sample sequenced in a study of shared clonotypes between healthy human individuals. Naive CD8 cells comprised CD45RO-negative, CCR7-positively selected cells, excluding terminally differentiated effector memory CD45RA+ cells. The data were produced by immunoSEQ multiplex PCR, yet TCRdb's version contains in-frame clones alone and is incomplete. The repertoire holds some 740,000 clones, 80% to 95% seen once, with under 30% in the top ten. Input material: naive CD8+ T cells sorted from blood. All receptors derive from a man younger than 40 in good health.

The CDR3: CASSPGTPKQFF. The CDR3 DNA sequence: TGTGCCAGCAGCCCCGGGACTCCCAAGCAGTTCTTC. The chain carries TRBV11-2 and TRBJ2-1, with TRBD2 as a possible D gene (6 bases). Per germline, CDR1 SGHAT and CDR2 FQNNGV. CDR3 length: 12 amino acids. The ends were cut back, 5 bases at V and 11 bases at J, with 13 bases in the middle.

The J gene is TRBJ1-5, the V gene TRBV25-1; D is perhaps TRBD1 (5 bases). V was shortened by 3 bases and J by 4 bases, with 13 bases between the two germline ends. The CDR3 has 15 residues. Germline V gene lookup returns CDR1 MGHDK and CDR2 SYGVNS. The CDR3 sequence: CASSDRGGLNQPQHF. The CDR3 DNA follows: TGTGCCAGCAGTGACCGGGGGGGATTGAATCAGCCCCAGCATTTT.

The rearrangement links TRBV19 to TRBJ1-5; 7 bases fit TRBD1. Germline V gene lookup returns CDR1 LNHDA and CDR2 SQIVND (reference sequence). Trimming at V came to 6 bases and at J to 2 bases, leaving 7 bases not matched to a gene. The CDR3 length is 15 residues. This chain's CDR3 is CASRQGRYGNQPQHF. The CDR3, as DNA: TGTGCCAGTAGACAGGGGAGATACGGCAATCAGCCCCAGCATTTT.

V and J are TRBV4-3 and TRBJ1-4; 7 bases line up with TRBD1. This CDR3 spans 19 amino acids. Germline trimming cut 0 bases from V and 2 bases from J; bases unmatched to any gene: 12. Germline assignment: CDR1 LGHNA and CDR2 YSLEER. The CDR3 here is CASSQELSGLDRTNEKLFF. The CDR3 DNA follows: TGCGCCAGCAGCCAAGAATTATCTGGTCTGGACAGGACTAATGAAAAACTGTTTTTT.

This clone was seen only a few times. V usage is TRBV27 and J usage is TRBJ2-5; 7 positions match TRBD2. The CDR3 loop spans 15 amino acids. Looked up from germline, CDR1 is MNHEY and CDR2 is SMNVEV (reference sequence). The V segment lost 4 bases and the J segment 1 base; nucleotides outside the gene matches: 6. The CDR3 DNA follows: TGTGCCAGCAGTTGGCTAGCGGACGTCCAAGAGACCCAGTACTTC. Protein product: CASSWLADVQETQYF.

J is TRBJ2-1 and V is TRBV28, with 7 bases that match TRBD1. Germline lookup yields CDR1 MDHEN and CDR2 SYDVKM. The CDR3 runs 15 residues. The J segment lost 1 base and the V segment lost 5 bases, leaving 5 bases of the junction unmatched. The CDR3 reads CASSIYRGSYNEQFF. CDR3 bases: TGTGCCAGCAGTATATACAGGGGTTCCTACAATGAGCAGTTCTTC.

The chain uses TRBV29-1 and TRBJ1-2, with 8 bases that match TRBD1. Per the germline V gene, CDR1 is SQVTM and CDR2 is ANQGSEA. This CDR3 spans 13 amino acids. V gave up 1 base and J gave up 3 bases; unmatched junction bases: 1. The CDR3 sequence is CSVEVGQDYGYTF. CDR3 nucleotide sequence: TGCAGCGTTGAAGTGGGACAGGACTATGGCTACACCTTC.

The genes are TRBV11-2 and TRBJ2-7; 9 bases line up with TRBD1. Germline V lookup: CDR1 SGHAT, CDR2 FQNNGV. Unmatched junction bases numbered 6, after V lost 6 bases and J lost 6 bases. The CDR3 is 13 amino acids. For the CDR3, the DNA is TGTGCCAGCAGTCCGGGACAGGGTCTCGAGCAGTACTTC. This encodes CASSPGQGLEQYF.

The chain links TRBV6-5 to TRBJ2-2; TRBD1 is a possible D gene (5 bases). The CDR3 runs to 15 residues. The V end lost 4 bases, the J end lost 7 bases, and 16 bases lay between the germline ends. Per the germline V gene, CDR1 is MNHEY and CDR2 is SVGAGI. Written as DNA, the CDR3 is TGTGCCAGCAGTTCCAAAGGCCATAGGGGCGGGGAGCTGTTTTTT. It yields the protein CASSSKGHRGGELFF.

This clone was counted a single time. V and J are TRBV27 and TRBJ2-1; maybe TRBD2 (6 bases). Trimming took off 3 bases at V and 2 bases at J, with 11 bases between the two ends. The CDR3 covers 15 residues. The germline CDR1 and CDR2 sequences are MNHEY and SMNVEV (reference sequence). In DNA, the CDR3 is TGTGCCAGCAGTTTGGACGGGAGAGCCTACAATGAGCAGTTCTTC. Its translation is CASSLDGRAYNEQFF.

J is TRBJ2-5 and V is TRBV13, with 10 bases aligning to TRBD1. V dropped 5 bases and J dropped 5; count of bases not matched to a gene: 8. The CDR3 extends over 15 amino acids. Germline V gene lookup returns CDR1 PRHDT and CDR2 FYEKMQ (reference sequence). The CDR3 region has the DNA TGTGCCAGCAGCCAGGGGGACAGGGGAATGGAGACCCAGTACTTC. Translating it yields CASSQGDRGMETQYF. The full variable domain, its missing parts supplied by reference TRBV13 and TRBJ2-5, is AAGVIQSPRHLIKEKRETATLKCYPIPRHDTVYWYQQGPGQDPQFLISFYEKMQSDKGSIPDRFSAQQFSDYHSELNMSSLELGDSALYFCASSQGDRGMETQYFGPGTRLLVL.

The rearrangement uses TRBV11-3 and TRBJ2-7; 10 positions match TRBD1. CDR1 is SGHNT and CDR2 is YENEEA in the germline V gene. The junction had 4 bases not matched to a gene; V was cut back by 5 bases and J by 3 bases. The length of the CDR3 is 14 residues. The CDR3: CASSTDRGDYEQYF. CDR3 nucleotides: TGTGCCAGCAGCACGGACAGGGGGGACTACGAGCAGTACTTC.

CDR3: CASKGQGIYEQYF. In nucleotides, the CDR3 is TGTGCCAGCAAGGGACAGGGGATATACGAGCAGTACTTC. The chain combines TRBV6-1 with TRBJ2-7, with 10 bases lining up with TRBD1. Losses at the gene ends were 7 bases for V and 4 bases for J; bases not matched to a gene: 4. CDR3 size: 13 residues. Germline-derived CDR1 and CDR2 are MNHNS and SASEGT.

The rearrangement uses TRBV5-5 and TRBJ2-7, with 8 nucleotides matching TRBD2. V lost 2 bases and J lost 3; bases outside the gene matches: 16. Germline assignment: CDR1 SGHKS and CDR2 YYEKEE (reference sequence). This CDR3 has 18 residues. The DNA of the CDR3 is TGTGCCAGCAGCTTCCTCGGCGGGACCAGAGCGGGAGACTACGAGCAGTACTTC. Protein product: CASSFLGGTRAGDYEQYF.